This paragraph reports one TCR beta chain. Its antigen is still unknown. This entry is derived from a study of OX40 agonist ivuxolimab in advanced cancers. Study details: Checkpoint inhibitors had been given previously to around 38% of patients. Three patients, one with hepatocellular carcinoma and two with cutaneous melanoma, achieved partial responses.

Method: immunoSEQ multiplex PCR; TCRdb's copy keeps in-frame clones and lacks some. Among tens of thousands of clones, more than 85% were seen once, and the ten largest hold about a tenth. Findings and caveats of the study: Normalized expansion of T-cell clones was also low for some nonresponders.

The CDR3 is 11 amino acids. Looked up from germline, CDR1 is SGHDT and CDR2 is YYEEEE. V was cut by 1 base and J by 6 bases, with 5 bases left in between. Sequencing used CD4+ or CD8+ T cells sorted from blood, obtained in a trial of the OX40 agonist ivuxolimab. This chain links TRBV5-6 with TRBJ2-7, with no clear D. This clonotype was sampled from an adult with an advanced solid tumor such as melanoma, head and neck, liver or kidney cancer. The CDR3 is CASSLLSEQYF. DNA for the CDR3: TGTGCCAGCAGCTTGCTATCCGAGCAGTACTTC.